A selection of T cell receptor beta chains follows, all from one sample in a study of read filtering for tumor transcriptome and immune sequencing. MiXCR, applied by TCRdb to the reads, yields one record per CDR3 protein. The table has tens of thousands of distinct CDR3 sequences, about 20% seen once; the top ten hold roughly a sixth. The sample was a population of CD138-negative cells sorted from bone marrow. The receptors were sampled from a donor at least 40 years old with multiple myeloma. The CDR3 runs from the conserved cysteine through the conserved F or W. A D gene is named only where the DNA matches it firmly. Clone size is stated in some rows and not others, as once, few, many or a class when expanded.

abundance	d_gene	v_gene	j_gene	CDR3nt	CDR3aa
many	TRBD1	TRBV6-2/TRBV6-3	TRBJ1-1	TGTGCCAGCAGTAACCTGAGGGGGCGCGCTGAAGCTTTCTTT	CASSNLRGRAEAFF
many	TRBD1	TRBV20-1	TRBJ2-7	TGCAGTGCTCGAACGACAGGGTCCTACGAGCAGTACTTC	CSARTTGSYEQYF
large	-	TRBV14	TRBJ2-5	TGTGCCACCACAGCGGGCGGAGAAGAGACCCAGTACTTC	CATTAGGEETQYF
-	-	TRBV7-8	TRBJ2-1	TGTGCCAGCAGCTTAAGGGGTGCTATCAGGGGTAGCTCCTACAATGGGCAGTTCTTC	CASSLRGAIRGSSYNGQFF
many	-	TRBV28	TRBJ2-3	TGTGCCAGCAGTTTACGGCTAGCGCCCCTTAGGGATACGCAGTATTTT	CASSLRLAPLRDTQYF
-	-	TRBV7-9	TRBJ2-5	TGTGCCAGCAGCCTAGCGTACCCGACCTGGGAGACCCAGTACTTC	CASSLAYPTWETQYF
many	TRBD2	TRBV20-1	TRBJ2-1	TGCAGTGCCGGCGAAGCGGGAGATCGTTACAATGAGCAGTTCTTC	CSAGEAGDRYNEQFF
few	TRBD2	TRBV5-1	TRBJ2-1	TGCGCCAGCAGAAGTAGCGGGGGCGCCTACAATGAGCAGTTCTTC	CASRSSGGAYNEQFF
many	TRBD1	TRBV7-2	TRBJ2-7	TGTGCCAGCAGCTCCCCATGGACAGGACATTGGGAGCAGTACTTC	CASSSPWTGHWEQYF
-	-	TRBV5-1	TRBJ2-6	TGCGCCAGCAGCTTAATGGACAGTTTCTCTGGGGCCAACGCCCTGACTTTC	CASSLMDSFSGANALTF
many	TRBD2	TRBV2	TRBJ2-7	TGTGCCAGCAGTGAAGGCGGGAGTCCCTACGAGCAGTACTTC	CASSEGGSPYEQYF
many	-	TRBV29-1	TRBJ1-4	TGCAGCGTGAAGGACAGAAGGGATGAAAAACTGTTTTTT	CSVKDRRDEKLFF
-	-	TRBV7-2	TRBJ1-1	TGTGCCAGCTACCTCAGGGTGGGCACTGAAGCTTTCTTT	CASYLRVGTEAFF
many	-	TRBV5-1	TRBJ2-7	TGCGCCAGCAGCCGGGACCAAGGGTACGAGCAGTACTTC	CASSRDQGYEQYF
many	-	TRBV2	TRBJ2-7	TGTGCCAGCAGCCCCGAATCGCTCTCCTACGAGCAGTACTTC	CASSPESLSYEQYF
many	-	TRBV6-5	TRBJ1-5	TGTGCCAGCAGTTACTTCGGGGGAGGCCAGCCCCAGCATTTT	CASSYFGGGQPQHF
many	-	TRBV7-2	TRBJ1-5	TGTGCCAGCAGCCGAACAGGGAGCAATCAGCCCCAGCATTTT	CASSRTGSNQPQHF
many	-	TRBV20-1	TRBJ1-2	TGCAGTGCTAGCAGGGAAAGTTATGGCTACACCTTC	CSASRESYGYTF
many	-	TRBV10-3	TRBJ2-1	TGTGCCATCAGCGAGGATAACAATGAGCAGTTCTTC	CAISEDNNEQFF
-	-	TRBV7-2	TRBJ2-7	TGTGCCAGCAGCTTAGGACGGGCCTACGAGCTGTACTTC	CASSLGRAYELYF
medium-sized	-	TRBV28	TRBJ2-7	TGTGCCAGCAGTTTCAGCGGAAACCACTACGAGCAGTACTTC	CASSFSGNHYEQYF
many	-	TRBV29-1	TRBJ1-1	TGCAGCGTTGAGTCCGGGGCCTTGAACACTGAAGCTTTCTTT	CSVESGALNTEAFF
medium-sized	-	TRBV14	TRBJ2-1	TGTGCCAGCAGCCTTTACGGCAGATACAATGAGCAGTTCTTC	CASSLYGRYNEQFF
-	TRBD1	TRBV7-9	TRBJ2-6	TGTGCCAGCAGCTTAGGGGGACAGAGCTCTGGGGCCAACGTCCTGACTTTC	CASSLGGQSSGANVLTF
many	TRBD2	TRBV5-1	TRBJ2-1	TGCGCCAGCAGCCTGTCACCCAGTTCGGGACTAGCGGGAGTGGTTGAGCAGTTCTTC	CASSLSPSSGLAGVVEQFF
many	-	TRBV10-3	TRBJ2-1	TGTGCCATCAGTGAGTCGTGGAAAATAGAGCAGTTCTTC	CAISESWKIEQFF
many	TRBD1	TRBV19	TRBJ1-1	TGTGCCAGTAGATCAGGGGGCTTGGACACTGAAGCTTTCTTT	CASRSGGLDTEAFF
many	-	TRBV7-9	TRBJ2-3	TGTGCCAGCAGCCCCGGAGGAGCAAATACGCAGTATTTT	CASSPGGANTQYF
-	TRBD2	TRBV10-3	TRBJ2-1	TGTGCCACCAGCGGGAGGGGTGATGAGCAGTTCTTC	CATSGRGDEQFF
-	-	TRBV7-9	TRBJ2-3	TGTGCCAGCAGCTTCCCCACGGGTACGCAGTATTTT	CASSFPTGTQYF
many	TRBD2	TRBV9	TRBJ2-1	TGTGCCAGCAGCGTAGGTCTACTAGCGGGAGAAGATGAGCAGTTCTTC	CASSVGLLAGEDEQFF
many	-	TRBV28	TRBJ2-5	TGTGCCAGCAGTTTCTACGTGGGAGAGACCCAGTACTTC	CASSFYVGETQYF
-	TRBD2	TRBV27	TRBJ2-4	TGTGCCAGCAGTTTTCTTCGTAGCGGGGTAGCCAAAAACATTCAGTGCTTC	CASSFLRSGVAKNIQCF
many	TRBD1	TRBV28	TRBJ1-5	TGTGCCAGCAGTTTCCCCGGACAGGGGGGTCAGCCCCAGCATTTT	CASSFPGQGGQPQHF
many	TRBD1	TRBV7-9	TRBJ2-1	TGTGCCAGCAGCGGGACAGGGGATGAGTTCTTC	CASSGTGDEFF
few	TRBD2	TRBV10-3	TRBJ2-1	TGTGCCACCCTAGCGGGAGATAGGAATGAGCAGTTCTTC	CATLAGDRNEQFF
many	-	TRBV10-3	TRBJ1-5	TGTGCCATCAGTGCTGGCGGTCTAGATCAGCCCCAGCATTTT	CAISAGGLDQPQHF
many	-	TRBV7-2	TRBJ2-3	TGTGCCAGCAGCTTATCAAGCGGGCGCACAGATACGCAGTATTTT	CASSLSSGRTDTQYF
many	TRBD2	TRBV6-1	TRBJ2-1	TGTGCCAGCAGTGAAGACGCCCGCGGGACTAACCATGAGCAGTTCTTC	CASSEDARGTNHEQFF